The source of this T cell receptor beta chain is a study of T cell repertoires in cytomegalovirus infection. Study background: TCR beta signatures that were public indicated CMV infection and matching HLA type.

The study's findings and limits: What dominated the ex vivo response were HLA-C-restricted CMV-specific TCR beta clonotypes. People with CMV and the relevant HLA were identified by cumulative public TCR beta family frequency.

Germline V CDR1 and CDR2: LGHDT, YNNKEL (reference sequence). Trimming took 2 bases from V and 2 from J, leaving 15 bases between them. This CDR3 region has 16 residues. Via MiXCR, TCRdb re-called the reads, giving one row per CDR3 protein. The sample lists approximately 550,000 distinct CDR3 sequences, about 17% occurring once. Note on this clonotype: The target antigen is unknown.

The V gene is TRBV3-1, the J gene TRBJ2-5, with a weak D call TRBD2 (5 bases). Sequencing was performed on CD8+ T cells from PBMCs. The TCR originated in a human donor in good health (CMV status not recorded). Some clones in this sample may be carry-over from other donors' samples. This CDR3 is CASSQPTEAVQETQYF. DNA of the CDR3: TGTGCCAGCAGCCAACCCACAGAAGCGGTACAAGAGACCCAGTACTTC.